This passage covers 30 T cell receptor beta chains from one sample sequenced in a study of blood T cell repertoires in COVID-19. Measured with immunoSEQ multiplex PCR; TCRdb has only the in-frame clones, and not every one. The sample carries 45,000 to 65,000 clones, about three quarters recorded once. Sample: peripheral blood. The source of these receptors is a man aged 65 to 85 with active or convalescent COVID-19.

This chain joins TRBV24-1 and TRBJ2-1; 8 positions agree with TRBD2. The germline gives CDR1 KGHDR, CDR2 SFDVKD. Losses at the gene ends were 4 bases for V and 4 bases for J; bases not matched to a gene: 8. The CDR3 consists of 16 residues. CDR3 sequence (DNA): TGTGCCACCAGTGACCCTACTAGCGGCCCATACAATGAGCAGTTCTTC. Translating gives CATSDPTSGPYNEQFF.

The chain carries TRBV6-4 and TRBJ1-2, with 11 bases matching TRBD1. V dropped 9 bases and J dropped 1; count of bases not matched to a gene: 10. The CDR3 covers 16 residues. The germline CDR1 and CDR2 sequences are MRHNA and SNTAGT. The CDR3 sequence is CARDRGRPVYNYGYTF. The DNA for the CDR3 is TGTGCCAGGGACAGGGGGCGCCCGGTCTATAACTATGGCTACACCTTC.

This chain uses TRBV19 with TRBJ1-5, with TRBD1 identical over 9 bases. In germline, CDR1 is LNHDA, CDR2 SQIVND (reference sequence). Trimming removed 3 bases from V and 1 base from J; junction bases left unmatched: 1. The length of the CDR3 is 15 residues. CDR3 nucleotides: TGTGCCAGTAGTATGGGACAGGGAAGCAATCAGCCCCAGCATTTT. It yields the protein CASSMGQGSNQPQHF.

Written as DNA, the CDR3 is TGCAGTGCTAGTTCGCTAGCGGAGAGCTCCTACGAGCAGTACTTC. Translation: CSASSLAESSYEQYF. This sequence joins TRBV20-1 and TRBJ2-7; 7 bases agree with TRBD2. This CDR3 spans 15 amino acids. The germline CDR1 and CDR2 sequences are DFQATT and SNEGSKA (reference sequence). The V segment lost 3 bases and the J segment 0 bases; nucleotides outside the gene matches: 8.

The genes are TRBV11-3 and TRBJ2-5, with D maybe TRBD2 (6 bases). V was trimmed by 2 bases and J by 5 bases, leaving 18 bases between them. The CDR3 consists of 16 residues. Germline CDR1 SGHNT, CDR2 YENEEA. This CDR3 is CASSLISGGAGETQYF. The CDR3 nucleotides are TGTGCCAGCAGCTTAATCTCCGGCGGGGCCGGGGAGACCCAGTACTTC.

The V gene is TRBV25-1, the J gene TRBJ1-2; D is unclear. The CDR3 spans 15 residues. Germline assignment: CDR1 MGHDK and CDR2 SYGVNS. Trimming cost V 2 bases and J 8 bases, with 18 bases left between them. CDR3 sequence: CASSEPTTNIRGYTF. CDR3 DNA sequence: TGTGCCAGCAGTGAACCGACTACGAACATCAGGGGCTACACCTTC.

The chain uses TRBV7-2 and TRBJ1-2, with a possible D match to TRBD1 (6 bases). V lost 5 bases and J 2 bases, leaving 12 bases between the germline ends. Germline V gene data show CDR1 as SGHTA and CDR2 as FQGNSA. CDR3 length: 14 residues. CDR3 residues: CASSALQGNYGYTF. The CDR3 DNA reads TGTGCCAGCAGCGCCCTACAGGGAAACTATGGCTACACCTTC.

This clone has more than one count but fewer than ten. This chain links TRBV7-9 with TRBJ1-4; maybe TRBD1 (5 bases). Trimming took 5 bases from V and 4 from J, leaving 11 bases between them. The germline CDR1 and CDR2 sequences are SEHNR and FQNEAQ (reference sequence). The CDR3 is 14 amino acids. The CDR3 sequence: CASSPGHGNEKLFF. CDR3 nucleotide sequence: TGTGCCAGCAGCCCAGGACACGGTAATGAAAAACTGTTTTTT.

The chain carries TRBV7-2 and TRBJ2-7; possible D gene TRBD2, 5 bases. Trimming removed 2 bases from V and 5 bases from J, with 7 bases in between. The CDR3 runs to 12 residues. In germline, CDR1 is SGHTA, CDR2 FQGNSA. The CDR3 DNA follows: TGTGCCAGCAGCTTAACTAGGAACGAGCAGTACTTC. Protein: CASSLTRNEQYF.

This chain uses TRBV28 with TRBJ2-1, with 11 positions matching TRBD1. This CDR3 has 15 amino acids. The J segment lost 8 bases and the V segment lost 3 bases, leaving 6 bases of the junction unmatched. The germline V gene has CDR1 MDHEN and CDR2 SYDVKM. CDR3 nucleotides: TGTGCCAGCAGTTTCCCGGGACAGGGGGTCTATGAGCAGTTCTTC. Its translation is CASSFPGQGVYEQFF.

This clone has more than one count but fewer than ten. The V and J genes are TRBV5-6 and TRBJ2-7; D possibly corresponds to TRBD1 (5 bases). CDR1 SGHDT and CDR2 YYEEEE come from the germline V gene. The CDR3 loop spans 14 amino acids. Trimming left V 4 bases short and J 2 bases short, with 13 bases between. The CDR3 here is CASSKGVTPYEQYF. As DNA, the CDR3 is TGTGCCAGCAGCAAAGGGGTAACTCCCTACGAGCAGTACTTC.

The chain has TRBV18 and TRBJ1-5; D not certain. This CDR3 has 14 amino acids. Between the trimmed V and J ends, which lost 3 bases and 5 bases, there was a span of 11 bases. Per germline, CDR1 KGHSH and CDR2 LQKENI. The CDR3 reads CASSPSGKDQPQHF. The CDR3, as DNA: TGTGCCAGCTCACCCTCGGGGAAGGATCAGCCCCAGCATTTT.

The chain recombines TRBV7-2 with TRBJ1-5; no reliable D call. The CDR3 spans 15 residues. Germline CDR1 and CDR2: SGHTA and FQGNSA. Trimming pared 1 base from V and 2 bases from J, leaving 9 bases between. CDR3 in DNA: TGTGCCAGCAGCTTAGATTTGGCAGGCAATCAGCCCCAGCATTTT. Amino acids: CASSLDLAGNQPQHF.

The chain links TRBV11-1 to TRBJ1-6; D call uncertain. This CDR3 region has 13 residues. Trimming cost V 5 bases and J 6 bases, with 8 bases left between them. Germline loops: CDR1 SGHAT, CDR2 FQDESV (reference sequence). The CDR3 DNA reads as TGTGCCAGCAGCCCGGGAGTTAATTCACCCCTCCACTTT. Protein sequence: CASSPGVNSPLHF. Supplemented by reference TRBV11-1 and TRBJ1-6, the full variable domain reads EAEVAQSPRYKITEKSQAVAFWCDPISGHATLYWYRQILGQGPELLVQFQDESVVDDSQLPKDRFSAERLKGVDSTLKIQPAELGDSAMYLCASSPGVNSPLHFGNGTRLTVT.

As for this clone: Only one base separates this from a far larger clonotype, so it likely reflects a read error. The V gene is TRBV6-5, the J gene TRBJ1-2; a weak D match, TRBD1 (6 bases). The ends were cut back, 2 bases at V and 5 bases at J, with 9 bases in the middle. The CDR3 covers 13 residues. The germline V gene encodes CDR1 MNHEY and CDR2 SVGAGI. CDR3 sequence: CASSYGDIYGYTF. Written as DNA, the CDR3 is TGTGCCAGCAGTTACGGGGACATATATGGCTACACCTTC.

J is TRBJ2-2 and V is TRBV19; the match to TRBD1 covers 11 bases. Germline lookup yields CDR1 LNHDA and CDR2 SQIVND (reference sequence). The V gene end was trimmed by 5 bases and the J gene end by 2 bases; junction bases not matched to a gene: 7. The CDR3 has 17 amino acids. The CDR3 DNA is TGTGCCAGTAGTCTAAAAGGGACAGGGGGTAACACCGGGGAGCTGTTTTTT. Translating gives CASSLKGTGGNTGELFF.

V is TRBV11-3 and J is TRBJ2-7; TRBD1 might be the D (5 bases). Germline V gene lookup returns CDR1 SGHNT and CDR2 YENEEA. The V end was cut by 5 bases, the J end by 7 bases, with 18 bases between. This CDR3 region has 14 residues. Here the CDR3 DNA reads TGTGCCAGCAGCCCGCGGACACCCGTGGGGGAGCAGTACTTC. This gives the protein CASSPRTPVGEQYF.

This clone was seen more than once but under ten times. The V and J genes are TRBV4-1 and TRBJ1-1; 8 bases are shared with TRBD1. The germline CDR1 and CDR2 sequences are MGHRA and YSYEKL. V lost 0 bases, J lost 1 base, and 4 bases stayed unmatched. The CDR3 runs to 16 residues. CDR3 bases: TGCGCCAGCAGCCAAGACAGGACAGGGAAGAACACTGAAGCTTTCTTT. It yields the protein CASSQDRTGKNTEAFF.

The rearrangement uses TRBV5-1 and TRBJ2-7, with 8 nucleotides matching TRBD2. Unmatched junction bases numbered 8, after V lost 3 bases and J lost 6 bases. CDR1 is SGHRS, CDR2 YFSETQ, per germline. The CDR3 has 14 amino acids. In DNA form, the CDR3 reads TGCGCCAGCAGCTATATGTCCGGGACTAGCGAGCAGTACTTC. It codes for CASSYMSGTSEQYF.

The chain combines TRBV28 with TRBJ2-7; 9 bases fit TRBD2. The V and J ends lost 5 bases and 3 bases, in that order; junction bases with no gene match: 8. The CDR3 runs to 15 residues. The germline V gene encodes CDR1 MDHEN and CDR2 SYDVKM. The CDR3 sequence is CASSPSGTPVYEQYF. For the CDR3, the DNA is TGTGCCAGCAGTCCTAGCGGGACTCCAGTCTACGAGCAGTACTTC. Supplemented by reference TRBV28 and TRBJ2-7, the full variable domain reads DVKVTQSSRYLVKRTGEKVFLECVQDMDHENMFWYRQDPGLGLRLIYFSYDVKMKEKGDIPEGYSVSREKKERFSLILESASTNQTSMYLCASSPSGTPVYEQYFGPGTRLTVT.

Only a few counts were recorded for this clone. V usage is TRBV19 and J usage is TRBJ1-6, with 11 positions matching TRBD1. The CDR3 contains 15 residues. Germline V gene lookup returns CDR1 LNHDA and CDR2 SQIVND (reference sequence). V lost 5 bases to trimming and J lost 8 bases; unmatched junction nucleotides: 5. The CDR3, as DNA: TGTGCCAGTAGTTCGGACAGGGGGCGGGATTCACCCCTCCACTTT. Protein product: CASSSDRGRDSPLHF.

V and J are TRBV9 and TRBJ2-7; maybe TRBD1 (5 bases). Germline values: CDR1 SGDLS, CDR2 YYNGEE. This CDR3 spans 14 amino acids. V shed 4 bases and J shed 4 bases, with 15 bases lying between them. In nucleotides, the CDR3 is TGTGCCAGCAGCCCAGAGCAGGGTCTGTACGAGCAGTACTTC. Its translation: CASSPEQGLYEQYF.

This clone was found once. The CDR3 bases are TGTGCCAGCAGCTCAACTTACAGGGCTAACTCTGGAAACACCATATATTTT. Translating it yields CASSSTYRANSGNTIYF. This chain uses TRBV3-1 (or the pseudogene TRBV3-2) with TRBJ1-3, with a possible D match to TRBD1 (6 bases). The germline gives CDR1 LGHDT, CDR2 YNNKEL (reference sequence). The CDR3 extends over 17 amino acids. V lost 5 bases and J lost 0, with 17 bases in between.

The rearrangement uses TRBV13 and TRBJ2-7, with 10 nucleotides matching TRBD2. With 6 bases clipped from V and 3 bases from J, the junction kept 5 bases outside the gene matches. The CDR3 is 14 residues long. CDR1 and CDR2 (germline): PRHDT, FYEKMQ (reference sequence). The CDR3 loop reads CASSPWTSGYEQYF. For the CDR3, the DNA is TGTGCCAGCAGTCCCTGGACTAGCGGCTACGAGCAGTACTTC.

The CDR3 protein is CASSLFLNEQFF. CDR3 nucleotides: TGCGCCAGCAGCTTGTTTCTGAATGAGCAGTTCTTC. V and J are TRBV5-1 and TRBJ2-1, with unresolved D. Germline V CDR1 and CDR2: SGHRS, YFSETQ. CDR3 size: 12 residues. The V and J ends lost 1 base and 7 bases respectively, with 6 bases between them.

V gene TRBV5-4 combines with J gene TRBJ1-6, with D unresolved. The V gene lost 2 bases and the J gene lost 6 bases, with 9 bases spanning the gap. Germline CDR1 SGHNT, CDR2 YYREEE (reference sequence). This CDR3 region has 14 residues. The chain's CDR3 is CASSFYGVNSPLHF. The CDR3 DNA reads TGTGCCAGCAGCTTTTACGGGGTTAATTCACCCCTCCACTTT.

The V call is TRBV19, the J call TRBJ1-1, with no clear D. V gave up 7 bases and J gave up 0 bases, with 15 bases separating them. The germline V gene encodes CDR1 LNHDA and CDR2 SQIVND (reference sequence). CDR3 length equals 15 residues. This chain's CDR3 is CASTGSSKLNTEAFF. The CDR3 DNA reads as TGTGCCAGTACGGGGTCGAGTAAATTGAACACTGAAGCTTTCTTT.

The V gene is TRBV9, the J gene TRBJ2-1; the D gene is possibly TRBD2 (6 bases). Trimming stripped 4 bases from V and 4 bases from J, with 12 bases between. CDR3 length: 14 residues. From germline, CDR1 is SGDLS and CDR2 YYNGEE. CDR3 in amino acids: CASSRDLLYNEQFF. Here the CDR3 DNA reads TGTGCCAGCAGCCGGGACTTGTTGTACAATGAGCAGTTCTTC.

The chain employs TRBV12-3 or TRBV12-4 and TRBJ2-5; D is uncertain. The CDR3 length is 11 residues. V shed 6 bases and J shed 2 bases, with 4 bases lying between them. The CDR3 here is CASSPQETQYF. In DNA, the CDR3 is TGTGCCAGCAGCCCACAAGAGACCCAGTACTTC.

This clone was counted only a few times. This sequence joins TRBV6-6 and TRBJ1-5; D is possibly TRBD1 (5 bases). V lost 10 bases to trimming and J lost 5 bases, with 18 bases between them. Germline V gene lookup returns CDR1 MNHNY and CDR2 SVGAGI (reference sequence). The CDR3 covers 14 residues. This CDR3 reads CATNQRGSYQPQHF. The CDR3 DNA reads TGTGCCACCAATCAAAGGGGCTCGTATCAGCCCCAGCATTTT.